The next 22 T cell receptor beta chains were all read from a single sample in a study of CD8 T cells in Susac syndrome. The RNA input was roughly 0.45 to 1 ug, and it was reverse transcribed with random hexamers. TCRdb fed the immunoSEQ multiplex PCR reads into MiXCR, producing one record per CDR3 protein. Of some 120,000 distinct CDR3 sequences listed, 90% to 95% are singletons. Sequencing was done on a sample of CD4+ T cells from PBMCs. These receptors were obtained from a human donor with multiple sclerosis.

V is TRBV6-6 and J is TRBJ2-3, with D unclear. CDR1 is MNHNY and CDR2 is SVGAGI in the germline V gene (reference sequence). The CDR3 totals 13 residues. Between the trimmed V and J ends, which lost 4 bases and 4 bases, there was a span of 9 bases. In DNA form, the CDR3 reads TGTGCCAGCAGTTCTAGACTTGCAGATACGCAGTATTTT. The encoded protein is CASSSRLADTQYF.

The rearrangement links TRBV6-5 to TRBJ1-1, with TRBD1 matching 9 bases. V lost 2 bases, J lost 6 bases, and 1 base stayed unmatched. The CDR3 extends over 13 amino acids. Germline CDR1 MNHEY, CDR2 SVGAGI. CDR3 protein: CASSYNRGPEAFF. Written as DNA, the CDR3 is TGTGCCAGCAGTTACAACAGGGGGCCTGAAGCTTTCTTT.

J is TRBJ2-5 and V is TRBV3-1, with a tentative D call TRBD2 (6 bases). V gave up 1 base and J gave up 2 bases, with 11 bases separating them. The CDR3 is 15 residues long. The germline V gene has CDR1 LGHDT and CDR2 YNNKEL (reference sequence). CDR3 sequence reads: CASSQVGTPQETQYF. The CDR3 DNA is TGTGCCAGCAGCCAAGTGGGGACTCCTCAAGAGACCCAGTACTTC.

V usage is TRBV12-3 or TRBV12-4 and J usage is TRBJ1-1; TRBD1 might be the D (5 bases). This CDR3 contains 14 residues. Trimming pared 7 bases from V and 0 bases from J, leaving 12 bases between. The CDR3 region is CASTLQDMNTEAFF. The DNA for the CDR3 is TGTGCCAGCACCCTACAGGATATGAACACTGAAGCTTTCTTT.

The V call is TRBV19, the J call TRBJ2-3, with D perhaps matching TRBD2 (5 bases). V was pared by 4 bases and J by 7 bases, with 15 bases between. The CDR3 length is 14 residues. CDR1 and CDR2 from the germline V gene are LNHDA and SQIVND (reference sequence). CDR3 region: CASSTSTRTNTQYF. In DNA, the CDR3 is TGTGCCAGTAGTACCTCCACTAGGACGAATACGCAGTATTTT.

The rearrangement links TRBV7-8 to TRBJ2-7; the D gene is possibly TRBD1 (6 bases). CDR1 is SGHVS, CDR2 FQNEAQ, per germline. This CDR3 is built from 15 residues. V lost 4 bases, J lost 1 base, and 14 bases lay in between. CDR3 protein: CASSSLSGQSYEQYF. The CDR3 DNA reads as TGTGCCAGCAGCTCATTATCCGGACAGTCCTACGAGCAGTACTTC.

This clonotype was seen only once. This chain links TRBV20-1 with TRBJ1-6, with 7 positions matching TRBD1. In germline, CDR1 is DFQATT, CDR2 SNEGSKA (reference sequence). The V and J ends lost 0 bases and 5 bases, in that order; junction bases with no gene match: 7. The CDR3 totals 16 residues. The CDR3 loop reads CSARDRDSRNNSPLHF. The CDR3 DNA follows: TGCAGTGCTAGAGATAGGGACAGTAGGAATAATTCACCCCTCCACTTT.

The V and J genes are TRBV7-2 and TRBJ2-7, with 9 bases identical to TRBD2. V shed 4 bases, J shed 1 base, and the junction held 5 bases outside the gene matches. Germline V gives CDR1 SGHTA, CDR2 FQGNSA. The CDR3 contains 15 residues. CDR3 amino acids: CASSSAGGLSYEQYF. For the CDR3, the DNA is TGTGCCAGCAGCTCCGCGGGGGGGCTGTCCTACGAGCAGTACTTC.

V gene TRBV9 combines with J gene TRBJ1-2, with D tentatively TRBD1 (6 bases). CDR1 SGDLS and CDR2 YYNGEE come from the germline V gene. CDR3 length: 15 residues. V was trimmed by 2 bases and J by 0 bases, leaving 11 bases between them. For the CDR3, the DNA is TGTGCCAGCAGCGTCGACAGGCTAGCTAACTATGGCTACACCTTC. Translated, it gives CASSVDRLANYGYTF.

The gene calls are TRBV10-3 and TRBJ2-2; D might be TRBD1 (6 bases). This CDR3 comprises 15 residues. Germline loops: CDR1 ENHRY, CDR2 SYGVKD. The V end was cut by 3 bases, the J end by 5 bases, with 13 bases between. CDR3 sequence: CAISDGTLNTGELFF. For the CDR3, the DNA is TGTGCCATCAGTGACGGGACACTGAATACCGGGGAGCTGTTTTTT.

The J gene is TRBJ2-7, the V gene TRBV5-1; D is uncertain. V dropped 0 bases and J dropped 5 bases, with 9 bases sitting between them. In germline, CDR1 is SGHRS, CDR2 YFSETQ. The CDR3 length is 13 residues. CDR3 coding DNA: TGCGCCAGCAGCTTGGCCCACATGGACGAGCAGTACTTC. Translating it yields CASSLAHMDEQYF.

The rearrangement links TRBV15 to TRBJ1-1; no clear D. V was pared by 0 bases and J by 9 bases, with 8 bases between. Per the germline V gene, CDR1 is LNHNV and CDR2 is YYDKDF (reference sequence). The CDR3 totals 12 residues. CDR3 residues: CATSRDIRKAFF. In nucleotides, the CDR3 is TGTGCCACCAGCAGAGATATACGGAAAGCTTTCTTT.

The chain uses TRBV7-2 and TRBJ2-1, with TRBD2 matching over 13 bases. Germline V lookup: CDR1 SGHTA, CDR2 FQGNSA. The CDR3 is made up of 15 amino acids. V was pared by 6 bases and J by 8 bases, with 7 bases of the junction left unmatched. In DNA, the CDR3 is TGTGCCAGCAGTAAGAGACTAGCGGGGGGCGATGAGCAGTTCTTC. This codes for CASSKRLAGGDEQFF.

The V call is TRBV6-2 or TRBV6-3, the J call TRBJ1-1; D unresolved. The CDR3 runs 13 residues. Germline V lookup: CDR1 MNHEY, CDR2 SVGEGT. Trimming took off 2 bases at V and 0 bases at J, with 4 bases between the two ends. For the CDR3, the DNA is TGTGCCAGCAGTTACCGGATGAACACTGAAGCTTTCTTT. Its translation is CASSYRMNTEAFF.

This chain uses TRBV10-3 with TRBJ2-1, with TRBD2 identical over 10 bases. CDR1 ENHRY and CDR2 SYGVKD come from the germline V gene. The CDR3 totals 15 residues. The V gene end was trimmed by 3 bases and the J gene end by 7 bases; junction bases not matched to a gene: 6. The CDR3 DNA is TGTGCCATCAGTGAAAGGAGCGGGGGGGCGAATGAGCAGTTCTTC. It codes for CAISERSGGANEQFF.

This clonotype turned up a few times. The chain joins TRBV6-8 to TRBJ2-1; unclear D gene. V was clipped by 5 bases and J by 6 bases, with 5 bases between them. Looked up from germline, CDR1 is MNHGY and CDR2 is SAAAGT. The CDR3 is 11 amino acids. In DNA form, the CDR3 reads TGTGCCAGCAGTGCTTTCAATGAGCAGTTCTTC. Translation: CASSAFNEQFF.

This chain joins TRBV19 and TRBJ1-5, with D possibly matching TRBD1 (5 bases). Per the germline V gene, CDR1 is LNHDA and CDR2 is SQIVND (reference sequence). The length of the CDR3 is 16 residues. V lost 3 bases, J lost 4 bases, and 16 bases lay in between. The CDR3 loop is CASSMSRQGGNQPQHF. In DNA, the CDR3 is TGTGCCAGTAGTATGTCTAGGCAGGGAGGGAATCAGCCCCAGCATTTT.

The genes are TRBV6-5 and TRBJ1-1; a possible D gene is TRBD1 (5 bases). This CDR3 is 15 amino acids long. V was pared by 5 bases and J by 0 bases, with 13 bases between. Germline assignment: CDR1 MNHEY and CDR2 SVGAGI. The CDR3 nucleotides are TGTGCCAGCAGTACCCGGGGACGAATGAACACTGAAGCTTTCTTT. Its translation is CASSTRGRMNTEAFF.

The DNA of the CDR3 is TGTGCCAGCAGCCGATTACCCCGGGACGGCTATAACTATGGCTACACCTTC. Translated: CASSRLPRDGYNYGYTF. The V call is TRBV14, the J call TRBJ1-2; tentatively, D is TRBD1 (5 bases). Germline CDR1 and CDR2: SGHDN and FVKESK. The V gene lost 4 bases and the J gene lost 1 base, with 19 bases spanning the gap. The CDR3 spans 17 residues.

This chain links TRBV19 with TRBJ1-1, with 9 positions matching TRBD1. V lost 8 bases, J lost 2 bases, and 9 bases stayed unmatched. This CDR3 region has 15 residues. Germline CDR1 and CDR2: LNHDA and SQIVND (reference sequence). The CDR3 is CASWDRALGNTEAFF. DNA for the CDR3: TGTGCCAGTTGGGACAGGGCCCTAGGTAACACTGAAGCTTTCTTT. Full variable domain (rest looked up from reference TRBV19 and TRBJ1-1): DGGITQSPKYLFRKEGQNVTLSCEQNLNHDAMYWYRQDPGQGLRLIYYSQIVNDFQKGDIAEGYSVSREKKESFPLTVTSAQKNPTAFYLCASWDRALGNTEAFFGQGTRLTVV.

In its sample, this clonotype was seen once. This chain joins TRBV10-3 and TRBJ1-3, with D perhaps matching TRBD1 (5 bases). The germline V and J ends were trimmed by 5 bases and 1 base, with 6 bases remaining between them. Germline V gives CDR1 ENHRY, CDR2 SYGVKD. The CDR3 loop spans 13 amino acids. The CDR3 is CAISPGSGNTIYF. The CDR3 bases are TGTGCCATCAGTCCAGGGTCTGGAAACACCATATATTTT.

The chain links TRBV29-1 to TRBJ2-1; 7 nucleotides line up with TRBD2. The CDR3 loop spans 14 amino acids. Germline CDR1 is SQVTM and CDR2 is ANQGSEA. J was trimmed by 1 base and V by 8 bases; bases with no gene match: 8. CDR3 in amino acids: CSTPSGLSYNEQFF. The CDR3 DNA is TGCAGCACACCTAGCGGCCTTTCCTACAATGAGCAGTTCTTC.